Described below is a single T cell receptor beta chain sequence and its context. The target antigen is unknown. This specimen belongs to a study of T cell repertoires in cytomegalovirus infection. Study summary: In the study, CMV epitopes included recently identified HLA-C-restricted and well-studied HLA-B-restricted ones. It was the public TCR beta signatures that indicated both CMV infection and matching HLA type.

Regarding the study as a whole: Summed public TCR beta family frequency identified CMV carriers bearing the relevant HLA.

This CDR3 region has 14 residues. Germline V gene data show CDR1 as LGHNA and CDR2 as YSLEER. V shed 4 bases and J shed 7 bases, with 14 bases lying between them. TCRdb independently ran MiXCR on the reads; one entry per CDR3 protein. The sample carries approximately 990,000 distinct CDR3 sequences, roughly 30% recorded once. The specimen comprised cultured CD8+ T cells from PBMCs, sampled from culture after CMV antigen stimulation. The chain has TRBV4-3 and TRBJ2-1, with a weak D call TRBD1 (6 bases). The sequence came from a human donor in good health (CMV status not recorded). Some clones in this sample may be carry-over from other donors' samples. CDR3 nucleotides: TGCGCCAGCAGCCGAGCGCAGAGGGGGAATGAGCAGTTCTTC. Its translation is CASSRAQRGNEQFF.